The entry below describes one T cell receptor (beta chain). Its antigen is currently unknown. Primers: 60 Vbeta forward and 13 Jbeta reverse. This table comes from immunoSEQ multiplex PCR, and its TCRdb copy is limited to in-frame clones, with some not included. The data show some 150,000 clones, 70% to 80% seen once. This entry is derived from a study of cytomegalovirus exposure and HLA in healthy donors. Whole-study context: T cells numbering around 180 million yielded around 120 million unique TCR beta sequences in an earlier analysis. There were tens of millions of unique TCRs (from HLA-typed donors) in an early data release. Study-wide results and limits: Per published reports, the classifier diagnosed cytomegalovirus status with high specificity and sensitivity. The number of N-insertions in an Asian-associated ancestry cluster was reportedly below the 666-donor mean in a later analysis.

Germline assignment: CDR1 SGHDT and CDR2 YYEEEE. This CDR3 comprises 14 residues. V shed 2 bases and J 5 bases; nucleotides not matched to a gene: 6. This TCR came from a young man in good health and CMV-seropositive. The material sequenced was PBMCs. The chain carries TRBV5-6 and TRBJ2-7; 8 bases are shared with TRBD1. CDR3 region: CASSLGQGVHEQYF. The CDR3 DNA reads TGTGCCAGCAGCTTAGGACAGGGAGTCCACGAGCAGTACTTC.